This T cell receptor beta chain came from a study of blood T cell repertoires in COVID-19 (TCRdb year 2020). Describing the broader study: Samples covering the acute and convalescent phases of COVID-19 were provided by collaborators in the United States, Italy and Spain. The prospective study material was composed of cDNA or gDNA derived from T cells, B-cell-depleted T cells, or PBMCs. Deeply sampled blood TCRbeta repertoires from subjects exposed to, actively infected with, or recovered from COVID-19 were included in the dataset. A freely available public database, intended as a resource for researchers studying the immune response to SARS-CoV-2, is where the repertoires were released. The samples were drawn from the first 160 participants of the ongoing ImmuneRACE study and from 950 to 1,500 subjects provided by 6 global collaborators. The sample metadata nearly always contained a de-identified subject ID, COVID-19 status, age in years and sex. Where available, HLA class I and class II types were obtained from metadata supplied by the sample provider rather than from assay-based typing.

In regard to this clone: There is no known antigen for this receptor. No clone much larger than this one lies a single base away; base qualities are absent.

From the germline V gene, CDR1 is SQVTM and CDR2 is ANQGSEA. Spanning cysteine to phenylalanine, the CDR3 consists of 15 amino acids. This entry keeps only the CDR3 DNA: 45 bases, framed from base 1. Cut back by 5 bases and 0 bases, the V and J ends lie 13 bases apart. What the study reported, not specific to this receptor: How much clinical and demographic metadata was included differed by source and by participant, and the metadata was provided uncurated.

The collaborating institutions used their own protocols to collect whole blood in K2EDTA tubes. Collaborator samples were shipped for TCRbeta analysis as frozen whole blood, isolated PBMCs, or DNA extracted from either sample type. TCRbeta CDR3 regions were amplified from genomic DNA by means of the immunoSEQ Assay, a bias-controlled multiplex PCR. The published analysis was carried out like this. Within the assay, amplification of reference gene primers was used to estimate how many nucleated cells each sample contained. To quantify the absolute abundance of each unique TCRbeta CDR3 rearrangement, sequence reads were collapsed and filtered. For each sample, productive Simpson clonality was calculated by taking the square root of Simpson's diversity index across productive rearrangements. Drawn from immuneACCESS, this table holds only the in-frame rearrangements with V and J called that TCRdb kept. Clones are partly lost; checked studies trace under half to an unresolved V gene and leave the rest unexplained. V, J and clone size reflect that table, while D and trimming were determined from the DNA. The table for this sample lists about 160,000 clones; about 85% of them were counted only once. The top ten constitute 3.3% of the sample.

Sequences were obtained from peripheral blood. The V gene is TRBV29-1 and the J gene is TRBJ1-4, and perhaps TRBD1 as D gene, on 5 matching bases. The TCR originated in a human donor with acute or convalescent COVID-19. The donor label of this sample is uncertain. The nucleotide sequence is given as TGCAGCGTTTCCACAGGAAACCCAACTAATGAAAAACTGTTTTTT. The translation is CSVSTGNPTNEKLFF.